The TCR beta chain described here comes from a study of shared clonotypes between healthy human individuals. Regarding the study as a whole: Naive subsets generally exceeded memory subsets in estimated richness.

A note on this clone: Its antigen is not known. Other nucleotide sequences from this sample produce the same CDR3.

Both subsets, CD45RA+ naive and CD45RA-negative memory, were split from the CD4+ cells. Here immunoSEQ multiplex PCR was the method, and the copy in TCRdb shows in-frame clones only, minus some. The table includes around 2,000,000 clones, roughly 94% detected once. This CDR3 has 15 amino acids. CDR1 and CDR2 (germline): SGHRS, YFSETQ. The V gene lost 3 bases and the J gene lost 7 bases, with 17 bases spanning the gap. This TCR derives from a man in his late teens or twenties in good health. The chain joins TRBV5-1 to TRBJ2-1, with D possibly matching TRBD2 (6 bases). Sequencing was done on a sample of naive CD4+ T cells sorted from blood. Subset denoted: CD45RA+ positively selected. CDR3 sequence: CASSSGTSDNNEQFF. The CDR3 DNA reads TGCGCCAGCAGCTCTGGGACTTCGGATAATAATGAGCAGTTCTTC. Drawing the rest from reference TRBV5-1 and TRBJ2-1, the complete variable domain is KAGVTQTPRYLIKTRGQQVTLSCSPISGHRSVSWYQQTPGQGLQFLFEYFSETQRNKGNFPGRFSGRQFSNSRSEMNVSTLELGDSALYLCASSSGTSDNNEQFFGPGTRLTVL.